This T cell receptor beta chain was recorded in a study of human T cells and chemical hapten exposure. Across the whole study: Upper inner arm skin measuring roughly 2 cm by roughly 2 cm received 2% DPC for sensitization.

Each cDNA molecule in the library carried unique molecular identifiers. Via MiXCR, TCRdb re-called the RACE reads, giving one row per CDR3 protein. Counted here are tens of thousands of distinct CDR3 sequences, about 11% occurring once; the ten biggest clones make up 3% to 4.5%. General study points: The formation of large CDR3 similarity clusters by expanded TCRs significantly exceeded that of controls. In the PT1 data, expanded TCR counts showed a positive correlation with patch test score.

The time point: pre-sensitization, week 0. As for treatment: therapeutic diphenylcyclopropenone sensitization with weekly scalp DPC. A word on this clonotype: Antigen unknown.

The CDR3 contains 13 residues. Looked up from germline, CDR1 is SGHTA and CDR2 is FQGNSA. V was shortened by 1 base and J by 3 bases, with 7 bases between the two germline ends. The material sequenced was whole blood, taken in connection with sensitization to the hapten diphenylcyclopropenone (DPC). The V call is TRBV7-2, the J call TRBJ2-7; tentative D call: TRBD1 (5 bases). The receptor's source is a woman in her thirties or forties with alopecia areata. Some clones in this sample may be carry-over from other donors' samples. In DNA, the CDR3 is TGTGCCAGCAGCTTAGGCAGGGTCTACGAGCAGTACTTC. It codes for CASSLGRVYEQYF.